These 19 T cell receptor beta chains originate from one sample sequenced in a study of CD8 T cells in Susac syndrome. RNA totalling roughly 0.5 to 1 ug underwent reverse transcription with random hexamers. Via MiXCR, TCRdb re-called the immunoSEQ multiplex PCR reads, giving one row per CDR3 protein. The profile covers about 150,000 distinct CDR3 sequences, with 94% appearing a single time and more than 0.2% taken by the ten largest. Sequencing was performed on CD8+ T cells from PBMCs. The receptors stem from a human donor with multiple sclerosis.

The CDR3 bases are TGCAGCGTTCGGGACAGGGGATATGGCTACACCTTC. Translation: CSVRDRGYGYTF. The chain joins TRBV29-1 to TRBJ1-2, with 10 positions matching TRBD1. The CDR3 extends over 12 amino acids. Germline V CDR1 and CDR2: SQVTM, ANQGSEA. V was clipped by 5 bases and J by 5 bases; unmatched bases: 2.

This rearrangement joins TRBV29-1 to TRBJ1-2; no clear D. Germline CDR1 is SQVTM and CDR2 is ANQGSEA. V lost 0 bases to trimming and J lost 5 bases, with 10 bases between them. This CDR3 has 13 amino acids. The CDR3 coding sequence is TGCAGCGTTGAAGATCCTCGCAGATATGGCTACACCTTC. Its protein is CSVEDPRRYGYTF.

The rearrangement links TRBV13 to TRBJ1-2; tentative D call: TRBD1 (5 bases). V lost 5 bases, J lost 4 bases, and 14 bases lay in between. The germline V gene has CDR1 PRHDT and CDR2 FYEKMQ (reference sequence). CDR3 length: 14 residues. The CDR3: CASSESQGAYGYTF. Written as DNA, the CDR3 is TGTGCCAGCAGCGAGAGTCAGGGCGCCTATGGCTACACCTTC.

This clonotype was seen only once. Written as DNA, the CDR3 is TGTGCCAGCAGCCCCCCAAGGGGCACCTACTATGGCTACACCTTC. Amino acid sequence: CASSPPRGTYYGYTF. This sequence joins TRBV3-1 and TRBJ1-2, with D possibly TRBD1 on 5 matching bases. There are 15 residues in the CDR3. Germline values: CDR1 LGHDT, CDR2 YNNKEL (reference sequence). V was clipped by 4 bases and J by 3 bases, with 15 bases between them.

The V call is TRBV27, the J call TRBJ2-7, with D uncertain. Between the trimmed V and J ends, which lost 7 bases and 7 bases, there was a span of 14 bases. The CDR3 length is 12 residues. Germline V gene sequence: CDR1 MNHEY, CDR2 SMNVEV (reference sequence). CDR3 residues: CASTGSFGEQYF. CDR3 bases: TGTGCCAGCACAGGCTCCTTTGGAGAGCAGTACTTC.

The rearrangement links TRBV12-3 or TRBV12-4 to TRBJ1-4; D gene unclear. V was pared by 9 bases and J by 8 bases, with 13 bases between. This CDR3 has 12 residues. The CDR3 DNA follows: TGTGCCAGTCTTCTAGTGGGAGAAAAACTGTTTTTT. The encoded protein is CASLLVGEKLFF.

The chain carries TRBV30 and TRBJ2-7, with D possibly being TRBD2 (7 bases). V was cut by 2 bases and J by 2 bases, with 10 bases left in between. CDR3 length: 13 amino acids. CDR1 and CDR2 from the germline V gene are GTSNPN and SVGIG (reference sequence). DNA of the CDR3: TGTGCCTGGAGTTGGCGGGGGCCCTACGAGCAGTACTTC. Encoded protein: CAWSWRGPYEQYF.

A single count supports this clonotype. V and J are TRBV9 and TRBJ1-6; 10 bases are a match to TRBD1. This CDR3 is built from 15 residues. V lost 3 bases and J lost 9; bases outside the gene matches: 6. In germline, CDR1 is SGDLS, CDR2 YYNGEE. CDR3 nucleotides: TGTGCCAGCAGCGCGAGGACAGGGGGTGTTTCACCCCTCCACTTT. This codes for CASSARTGGVSPLHF.

The chain has TRBV11-2 and TRBJ2-2; D possibly corresponds to TRBD2 (6 bases). Trimming stripped 3 bases from V and 10 bases from J, with 9 bases between. The CDR3 sequence is 12 residues long. Germline V lookup: CDR1 SGHAT, CDR2 FQNNGV. The CDR3 coding sequence is TGTGCCAGCAGCTTGGGGGGTGCGGAGCTGTTTTTT. Translating gives CASSLGGAELFF.

The rearrangement joins TRBV29-1 to TRBJ1-2; D gene uncertain. The CDR3 runs to 13 residues. The ends were cut back, 5 bases at V and 4 bases at J, with 14 bases in the middle. Germline V gene lookup returns CDR1 SQVTM and CDR2 ANQGSEA. The CDR3: CSVLDPEGYGYTF. For the CDR3, the DNA is TGCAGCGTTCTGGACCCAGAGGGCTATGGCTACACCTTC.

This sequence joins TRBV27 and TRBJ1-6, with D maybe TRBD1 (6 bases). The CDR3 is 13 amino acids. Germline V gene sequence: CDR1 MNHEY, CDR2 SMNVEV (reference sequence). V dropped 6 bases and J dropped 14 bases, with 17 bases sitting between them. The chain's CDR3 is CASSPSQGGSLHF. The CDR3 DNA reads TGTGCCAGCAGCCCCTCCCAAGGGGGATCCCTCCACTTT.

This chain links TRBV27 with TRBJ1-1; D is possibly TRBD1 (5 bases). Germline V gene data show CDR1 as MNHEY and CDR2 as SMNVEV (reference sequence). This CDR3 contains 12 residues. The V end was cut by 2 bases, the J end by 7 bases, with 8 bases between. The CDR3 DNA reads as TGTGCCAGCAGTTTAAGGGGCGGTGAAGCTTTCTTT. It yields the protein CASSLRGGEAFF.

The chain couples TRBV2 to TRBJ2-5; D not certain. V lost 7 bases and J lost 0, with 6 bases in between. The length of the CDR3 is 12 residues. CDR1 and CDR2 (germline): SNHLY, FYNNEI. The CDR3 sequence: CASTRNQETQYF. Written as DNA, the CDR3 is TGTGCCAGCACTAGGAACCAAGAGACCCAGTACTTC.

This chain connects TRBV28 to TRBJ2-2; 10 bases match TRBD1. This CDR3 region has 16 residues. CDR1 MDHEN and CDR2 SYDVKM come from the germline V gene. V lost 2 bases to trimming and J lost 3 bases; unmatched junction nucleotides: 3. CDR3 nucleotides: TGTGCCAGCAGTTTAGGGACAGGGGACTACACCGGGGAGCTGTTTTTT. As protein: CASSLGTGDYTGELFF.

The chain joins TRBV25-1 to TRBJ1-2, with D unclear. This CDR3 comprises 14 residues. Germline V gene lookup returns CDR1 MGHDK and CDR2 SYGVNS. Trimming shortened V by 0 bases and J by 4 bases, and 9 bases separated the two germline ends. The CDR3 DNA reads as TGTGCCAGCAGTGAATATCTGAACCCCTATGGCTACACCTTC. It specifies CASSEYLNPYGYTF.

The chain employs TRBV2 and TRBJ2-3, with D possibly being TRBD2 (5 bases). Looked up from germline, CDR1 is SNHLY and CDR2 is FYNNEI. The CDR3 covers 15 residues. Trimming pared 5 bases from V and 1 base from J, leaving 13 bases between. CDR3 sequence (DNA): TGTGCCAGCAGTCGGAGGAGGTCTCGCACAGATACGCAGTATTTT. Protein: CASSRRRSRTDTQYF. The variable domain in full, with the rest retrieved from reference TRBV2 and TRBJ2-3, is EPEVTQTPSHQVTQMGQEVILRCVPISNHLYFYWYRQILGQKVEFLVSFYNNEISEKSEIFDDQFSVERPDGSNFTLKIRSTKLEDSAMYFCASSRRRSRTDTQYFGPGTRLTVL.

The CDR3 DNA sequence: TGCGCCAGCAGTCTCGGGGAGGGAGACACAGATACGCAGTATTTT. It translates to CASSLGEGDTDTQYF. The V call is TRBV4-3, the J call TRBJ2-3, with 7 bases matching TRBD2. Germline V gives CDR1 LGHNA, CDR2 YSLEER. J lost 2 bases, V lost 6 bases, and 8 bases had no gene match. The CDR3 covers 15 residues.

CDR3 in DNA: TGCAGTTCTTTCTTCGCGAACACCGGGGAGCTGTTTTTT. This translates into CSSFFANTGELFF. The rearrangement joins TRBV20-1 to TRBJ2-2; D is uncertain. The CDR3 is 13 amino acids. The ends were cut back, 8 bases at V and 0 bases at J, with 10 bases in the middle. Germline assignment: CDR1 DFQATT and CDR2 SNEGSKA (reference sequence).

This clonotype was found once. The rearrangement uses TRBV2 and TRBJ2-1, with a possible D match to TRBD2 (6 bases). The CDR3 loop spans 16 amino acids. Germline CDR1 and CDR2: SNHLY and FYNNEI. Trimming left V 3 bases short and J 0 bases short, with 12 bases between. The CDR3 loop is CASSDLAGSSYNEQFF. The DNA of the CDR3 is TGTGCCAGCAGTGACCTGGCGGGGAGCTCCTACAATGAGCAGTTCTTC. Supplemented by reference TRBV2 and TRBJ2-1, the full variable domain reads EPEVTQTPSHQVTQMGQEVILRCVPISNHLYFYWYRQILGQKVEFLVSFYNNEISEKSEIFDDQFSVERPDGSNFTLKIRSTKLEDSAMYFCASSDLAGSSYNEQFFGPGTRLTVL.